The 6 T cell receptor beta chains in this list originate from one sample, sequenced in a study of Tregs in tolerant kidney transplant recipients. Only in-frame clones appear in the TCRdb table, and some are missing; sequencing was by immunoSEQ multiplex PCR. The sample carries 98,000 or so clones, 90% recorded once. Sequenced here: CD4+ T cells from blood, sampled before the transplant. These receptors all come from a human donor who received a combined kidney and bone marrow transplant.

The gene calls are TRBV9 and TRBJ2-2; 12 nucleotides align to TRBD2. The CDR3 is 16 amino acids. V shed 1 base and J 8 bases; nucleotides not matched to a gene: 6. CDR1 is SGDLS, CDR2 YYNGEE, per germline. DNA for the CDR3: TGTGCCAGCAGCGTACTAGCGGGAGGGCCGCGGGGGGAGCTGTTTTTT. Amino acid sequence: CASSVLAGGPRGELFF. Looking up the rest from reference TRBV9 and TRBJ2-2 gives the full variable domain: DSGVTQTPKHLITATGQRVTLRCSPRSGDLSVYWYQQSLDQGLQFLIQYYNGEERAKGNILERFSAQQFPDLHSELNLSSLELGDSALYFCASSVLAGGPRGELFFGEGSRLTVL.

The chain joins TRBV30 to TRBJ2-3, with a possible D match to TRBD2 (6 bases). The CDR3 is made up of 15 amino acids. Trimming took off 0 bases at V and 2 bases at J, with 12 bases between the two ends. Germline CDR1 GTSNPN, CDR2 SVGIG (reference sequence). The CDR3 DNA sequence: TGTGCCTGGAGTGTCTGGGGGGTGCTCACAGATACGCAGTATTTT. As protein: CAWSVWGVLTDTQYF.

The chain is built from TRBV2 and TRBJ2-3, with TRBD2 identical over 10 bases. Unmatched junction bases numbered 4, after V lost 4 bases and J lost 0 bases. In germline, CDR1 is SNHLY, CDR2 FYNNEI. This CDR3 comprises 16 residues. The CDR3 protein is CASSAGTSVSTDTQYF. The CDR3 DNA reads TGTGCCAGCAGTGCGGGGACTAGCGTGAGCACAGATACGCAGTATTTT.

The table lists this clone with a count of one. The rearrangement uses TRBV29-1 and TRBJ2-3, with TRBD1 identical over 9 bases. The CDR3 is 13 amino acids. Trimming at V came to 6 bases and at J to 4 bases, leaving 5 bases not matched to a gene. Germline V gene lookup returns CDR1 SQVTM and CDR2 ANQGSEA. DNA for the CDR3: TGCAGCGTACCCGGACAGGGGCCAGATACGCAGTATTTT. Its translation: CSVPGQGPDTQYF.

The genes are TRBV4-3 and TRBJ2-1; D unresolved. This CDR3 contains 13 residues. The V end lost 2 bases, the J end lost 6 bases, and 8 bases lay between the germline ends. Per the germline V gene, CDR1 is LGHNA and CDR2 is YSLEER. The CDR3 is CASSQSSSNEQFF. DNA for the CDR3: TGCGCCAGCAGCCAATCTAGTTCCAATGAGCAGTTCTTC.

Notes on this clone: At one end, the junction sequence differs from germline, possibly due to a read error. The V and J genes are TRBV6-1 and TRBJ2-1, with D maybe TRBD1 (5 bases). The CDR3 totals 11 residues. Germline V CDR1 and CDR2: MNHNS, SASEGT. The CDR3 loop is CASSEAPGRVF. CDR3 bases: TGTGCCAGCAGTGAAGCCCCGGGCAGGGTCTTC.